The 12 T cell receptor beta chains below all came from one sample that was sequenced in a study of response to subunit inactivated influenza vaccine. TCRdb ran MiXCR on the RT-PCR reads and lists one entry per CDR3 protein. The table lists hundreds of thousands of distinct CDR3 sequences, 10% to 15% of them singletons. The specimen comprised PBMCs from blood, sampled on the day of vaccination. These TCRs come from a man aged 45-65 years who received an inactivated influenza vaccine.

This chain links TRBV29-1 with TRBJ2-1; D is perhaps TRBD2 (5 bases). V shed 0 bases and J shed 10 bases, with 10 bases lying between them. The CDR3 loop spans 12 amino acids. Germline V gene data show CDR1 as SQVTM and CDR2 as ANQGSEA. The CDR3 bases are TGCAGCGTTGAAGACTATGGCGGGGAGCAGTTCTTC. Translated: CSVEDYGGEQFF.

The chain recombines TRBV20-1 with TRBJ1-3; D gene uncertain. The CDR3 contains 14 residues. CDR1 is DFQATT and CDR2 is SNEGSKA in the germline V gene (reference sequence). V lost 0 bases and J lost 0, with 6 bases in between. Written as DNA, the CDR3 is TGCAGTGCTAGAGATTCGGGCTCTGGAAACACCATATATTTT. Translated: CSARDSGSGNTIYF.

This sequence joins TRBV28 and TRBJ1-1; TRBD1 matches at 11 bases. With 6 bases clipped from V and 3 bases from J, the junction kept 6 bases outside the gene matches. Germline V lookup: CDR1 MDHEN, CDR2 SYDVKM. This CDR3 contains 15 residues. CDR3 DNA sequence: TGTGCCAGCAGCCGGGACAGGGGGTGGGACACTGAAGCTTTCTTT. Translating it yields CASSRDRGWDTEAFF.

The chain recombines TRBV12-5 with TRBJ2-1, with 10 bases fitting TRBD1. The V and J ends lost 6 bases and 7 bases, in that order; junction bases with no gene match: 3. CDR1 LGHNT and CDR2 FRNRAP come from the germline V gene. CDR3 size: 13 residues. The CDR3 DNA sequence: TGTGCTAGTGGCGGGACAGGGGATAATGAGCAGTTCTTC. This sequence encodes CASGGTGDNEQFF. Combining the CDR3 with reference TRBV12-5 and TRBJ2-1 gives the whole variable domain DARVTQTPRHKVTEMGQEVTMRCQPILGHNTVFWYRQTMMQGLELLAYFRNRAPLDDSGMPKDRFSAEMPDATLATLKIQPSEPRDSAVYFCASGGTGDNEQFFGPGTRLTVL.

This clonotype was detected a few times. The chain's CDR3 is CASRWTSGGAYEQYF. CDR3 coding DNA: TGCGCCAGCAGGTGGACTAGCGGCGGAGCCTACGAGCAGTACTTC. The chain couples TRBV5-1 to TRBJ2-7, with 10 nucleotides matching TRBD2. V lost 5 bases, J lost 2 bases, and 7 bases stayed unmatched. CDR3 length equals 15 residues. Germline CDR1 is SGHRS and CDR2 is YFSETQ.

The J gene is TRBJ2-6, the V gene TRBV7-2; perhaps D is TRBD1 or TRBD2 (5 bases each). Trimming removed 0 bases from V and 0 bases from J, with 9 bases in between. Germline V gives CDR1 SGHTA, CDR2 FQGNSA. The length of the CDR3 is 17 residues. The CDR3, as DNA: TGTGCCAGCAGCTTAGCGGCAGGGAGCTCTGGGGCCAACGTCCTGACTTTC. Protein product: CASSLAAGSSGANVLTF.

This clonotype was observed a few times. The CDR3 coding sequence is TGTGCCAGCAGCTTAGGACAGGCAGGCTTTTACGAGCAGTACTTC. The encoded protein is CASSLGQAGFYEQYF. The chain couples TRBV7-9 to TRBJ2-7, with D possibly being TRBD1 (6 bases). This CDR3 is built from 15 residues. The V gene lost 1 base and the J gene lost 4 bases, with 14 bases spanning the gap. Per the germline V gene, CDR1 is SEHNR and CDR2 is FQNEAQ (reference sequence).

This clonotype was observed at least ten times. The chain employs TRBV29-1 and TRBJ2-5; D might be TRBD2 (6 bases). Germline lookup yields CDR1 SQVTM and CDR2 ANQGSEA. With 1 base removed from V and 5 bases from J, the gap between germline ends came to 11 bases. The CDR3 runs 13 residues. The CDR3 here is CSVEGGGMETQYF. In DNA, the CDR3 is TGCAGCGTTGAAGGAGGCGGGATGGAGACCCAGTACTTC. Complete variable domain (other parts from reference TRBV29-1 and TRBJ2-5): SAVISQKPSRDICQRGTSLTIQCQVDSQVTMMFWYRQQPGQSLTLIATANQGSEATYESGFVIDKFPISRPNLTFSTLTVSNMSPEDSSIYLCSVEGGGMETQYFGPGTRLLVL.

This clonotype was seen a handful of times. The chain combines TRBV12-3 or TRBV12-4 with TRBJ2-7; TRBD1 matches at 10 bases. The trim removed 5 bases at V and 2 bases at J, leaving 12 bases unmatched. The CDR3 contains 17 residues. The chain's CDR3 is CASSQGQGEWLTYEQYF. CDR3 bases: TGTGCCAGCAGTCAAGGACAGGGGGAGTGGTTAACCTACGAGCAGTACTTC.

This chain connects TRBV4-2 to TRBJ2-5, with D unresolved. The V gene's germline CDR1 is LGHNA and CDR2 YNFKEQ. V was cut by 1 base and J by 1 base, with 7 bases left in between. CDR3 length: 14 amino acids. DNA for the CDR3: TGTGCCAGCAGCCAAGCATGGGGCCAAGAGACCCAGTACTTC. This encodes CASSQAWGQETQYF.

The chain has TRBV12-3 or TRBV12-4 and TRBJ2-4; D remains unclear. The CDR3 extends over 17 amino acids. V lost 1 base, J lost 0 bases, and 13 bases lay in between. The CDR3 protein is CASSLEQTTLAKNIQYF. The CDR3 DNA reads as TGTGCCAGCAGTTTAGAACAGACCACCCTAGCCAAAAACATTCAGTACTTC.

This chain uses TRBV10-3 with TRBJ1-1; D might be TRBD1 (5 bases). CDR1 is ENHRY and CDR2 is SYGVKD in the germline V gene. The V end lost 3 bases, the J end lost 5 bases, and 10 bases lay between the germline ends. This CDR3 contains 13 residues. Written as DNA, the CDR3 is TGTGCCATCAGTGATTTTGGGGGAACTGAAGCTTTCTTT. As protein: CAISDFGGTEAFF.